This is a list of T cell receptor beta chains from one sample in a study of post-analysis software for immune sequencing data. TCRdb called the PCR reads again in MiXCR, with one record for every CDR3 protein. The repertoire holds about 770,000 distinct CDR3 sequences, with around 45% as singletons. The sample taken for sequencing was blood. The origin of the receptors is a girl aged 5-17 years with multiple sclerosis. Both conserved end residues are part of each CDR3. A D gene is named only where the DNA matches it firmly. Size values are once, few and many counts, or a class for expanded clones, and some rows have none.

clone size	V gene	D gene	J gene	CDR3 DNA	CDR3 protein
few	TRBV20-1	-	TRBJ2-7	TGCAGTGCTAGAGAAAAGGGGCAGTACGAGCAGTACTTC	CSAREKGQYEQYF
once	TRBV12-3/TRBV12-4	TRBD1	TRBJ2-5	TGTGCCAGCAGTTCCAGGGGGCGAAGAGAGACCCAGTACTTC	CASSSRGRRETQYF
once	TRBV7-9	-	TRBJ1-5	TGTGCCAGCAGCTTAGGGACAGAGAAAAATCAGCCCCAGCATTTT	CASSLGTEKNQPQHF
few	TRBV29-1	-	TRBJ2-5	TGCAGCGTTCTGCCGGGGAATCAAGAGACCCAGTACTTC	CSVLPGNQETQYF
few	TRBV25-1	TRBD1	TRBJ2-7	TGTGCCAGCAGTGGCGGGGACAGGGACTCCTACGAGCAGTACTTC	CASSGGDRDSYEQYF
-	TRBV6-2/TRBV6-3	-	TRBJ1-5	TGTGCCAGCAGTTACCCCCTGCGGGAGGGGCATCAGCCCCAGCATTTT	CASSYPLREGHQPQHF
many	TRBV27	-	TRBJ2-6	TGTGCCAGCAGCTTTTCTGGGGCCAACGTCCTGACTTTC	CASSFSGANVLTF
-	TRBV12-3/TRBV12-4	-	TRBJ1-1	TGTGCCAGCAGTCGAACAGGGCCCACTGAAGCTTTCTTT	CASSRTGPTEAFF
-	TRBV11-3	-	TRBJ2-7	TGTGCCAGCAGTGAAAATGGAGAGCAGTACTTC	CASSENGEQYF
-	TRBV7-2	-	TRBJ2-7	TGTGCCAGCAGCATGCTCGGCAAGGTCTACGAGCAGTACTTC	CASSMLGKVYEQYF
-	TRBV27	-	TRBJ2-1	TGTGCCAGCAGTTTATCCCGATACAGTGAGCAGTTCTTC	CASSLSRYSEQFF
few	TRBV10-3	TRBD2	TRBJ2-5	TGTGCCATCAGGAAACTAGCGGGGATACAAGAGACCCAGTACTTC	CAIRKLAGIQETQYF
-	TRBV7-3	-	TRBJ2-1	TGTGCCAGCAGCTTAAAACCCCGGGGCCCCTACAATGAGCAGTTCTTC	CASSLKPRGPYNEQFF
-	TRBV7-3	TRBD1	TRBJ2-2	TGTGCCAGCAGCTTTGGAGGTGCCTCAGGGGGCGGGGAGCTGTTTTTT	CASSFGGASGGGELFF
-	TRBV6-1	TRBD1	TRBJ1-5	TGTGCCAGCAGTAGAATGGGGATCGAAGGAAACAGGGGAGGGAATCAGCCCCAGCATTTT	CASSRMGIEGNRGGNQPQHF
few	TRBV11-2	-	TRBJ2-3	TGTGCCAGCAGCTTAGAAAGTTGGCCCTCCACAGATACGCAGTATTTT	CASSLESWPSTDTQYF
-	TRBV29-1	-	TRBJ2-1	TGCAGCGTTGGGGACTCCTACAATGAGCAGTTCTTC	CSVGDSYNEQFF
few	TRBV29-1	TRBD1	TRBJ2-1	TGCAGCGATTCAGGGGGCTATGAGCAGTTCTTC	CSDSGGYEQFF
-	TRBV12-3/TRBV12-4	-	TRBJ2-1	TGTGCCAGCATGGGTTGGGGGCCCTACAATGAGCAGTTCTTC	CASMGWGPYNEQFF
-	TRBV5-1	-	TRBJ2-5	TGTGCCAGCAGCTTAGAAGGGAGAGAGACCCAGTACTTC	CASSLEGRETQYF
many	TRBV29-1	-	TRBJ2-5	TGCAGCGTTGAAGGGGTAGTTGGGGAGACCCAGTACTTC	CSVEGVVGETQYF
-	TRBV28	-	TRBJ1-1	TGTGCCAGCAGTGCTGAATGGGGCGGTGAAGCTTTCTTT	CASSAEWGGEAFF